These 27 T cell receptor beta chains came from one sample sequenced in a study of T cell changes during pregnancy in multiple sclerosis. Sequenced by immunoSEQ multiplex PCR; TCRdb stores in-frame clones only, minus some. The sample includes under 90,000 clones, roughly 89% seen only once; the top ten take 3.7%. The sample was peripheral blood, taken after pregnancy. These receptors were taken from a female donor in good health, enrolled as a control in a pregnancy study.

The chain has TRBV6-5 and TRBJ2-3; TRBD1 might be the D (5 bases). Trimming left V 0 bases short and J 13 bases short, with 17 bases between. Per the germline V gene, CDR1 is MNHEY and CDR2 is SVGAGI. The CDR3 consists of 14 residues. The CDR3 region has the DNA TGTGCCAGCAGTTACTCGTATGATGTGGGGCGCAAGTATTTT. Amino acids: CASSYSYDVGRKYF.

The J gene is TRBJ2-1, the V gene TRBV28; D possibly corresponds to TRBD2 (7 bases). Trimming pared 5 bases from V and 2 bases from J, leaving 16 bases between. Germline-derived CDR1 and CDR2 are MDHEN and SYDVKM. The CDR3 sequence is 16 residues long. The chain's CDR3 is CASSQMGGGAYNEQFF. The CDR3 DNA reads TGTGCCAGCAGTCAAATGGGAGGGGGGGCCTACAATGAGCAGTTCTTC.

As to this clone: The sample holds other DNA sequences that translate to the same CDR3. The chain has TRBV15 and TRBJ2-3, with D possibly matching TRBD2 (7 bases). The CDR3 contains 16 residues. The ends were cut back, 3 bases at V and 3 bases at J, with 16 bases in the middle. Germline loops: CDR1 LNHNV, CDR2 YYDKDF (reference sequence). CDR3 loop: CATSRDAGRGTDTQYF. CDR3 coding DNA: TGTGCCACCAGCAGGGACGCGGGGAGGGGGACAGATACGCAGTATTTT.

The rearrangement links TRBV5-6 to TRBJ1-3; maybe TRBD1 (5 bases). The CDR3 spans 15 residues. Germline CDR1 is SGHDT and CDR2 is YYEEEE. Trimming pared 3 bases from V and 5 bases from J, leaving 15 bases between. CDR3 sequence reads: CASSWGVQGRNTIYF. CDR3 DNA: TGTGCCAGCAGCTGGGGGGTTCAAGGCCGAAACACCATATATTTT.

This clone was counted a single time. The chain links TRBV28 to TRBJ2-5; 7 nucleotides agree with TRBD2. The CDR3 length is 12 residues. Germline V gene sequence: CDR1 MDHEN, CDR2 SYDVKM. The CDR3 is CAGGRGGETQYF. The CDR3 DNA is TGTGCGGGGGGGAGAGGAGGTGAGACCCAGTACTTC. Combining the CDR3 with reference TRBV28 and TRBJ2-5 gives the whole variable domain DVKVTQSSRYLVKRTGEKVFLECVQDMDHENMFWYRQDPGLGLRLIYFSYDVKMKEKGDIPEGYSVSREKKERFSLILESASTNQTSMYLCAGGRGGETQYFGPGTRLLVL.

The CDR3 DNA follows: TGTGCCAGCTCACCAACCCTAGCGGGGGGGCCAGATACGCAGTATTTT. Its protein product is CASSPTLAGGPDTQYF. V and J are TRBV18 and TRBJ2-3; 12 positions match TRBD2. V was clipped by 2 bases and J by 4 bases; unmatched bases: 4. Per the germline V gene, CDR1 is KGHSH and CDR2 is LQKENI. The CDR3 has 16 residues.

This clone is a singleton in its sample. This chain joins TRBV15 and TRBJ1-2, with 8 nucleotides matching TRBD1. The ends lost 1 base at V and 4 bases at J; junction bases unmatched: 8. CDR1 and CDR2 (germline): LNHNV, YYDKDF (reference sequence). The CDR3 is made up of 16 amino acids. CDR3 sequence reads: CATSRVGGQGPYGYTF. CDR3 nucleotides: TGTGCCACCAGCAGAGTAGGAGGACAGGGCCCCTATGGCTACACCTTC.

V gene TRBV5-4 combines with J gene TRBJ1-2, with D uncertain. CDR1 SGHNT and CDR2 YYREEE come from the germline V gene (reference sequence). This CDR3 contains 15 residues. The V and J ends lost 3 bases and 1 base respectively, with 13 bases between them. This CDR3 is CASSSVAGSNYGYTF. CDR3 sequence (DNA): TGTGCCAGCAGCTCAGTTGCGGGGAGTAACTATGGCTACACCTTC.

The V call is TRBV6-5, the J call TRBJ1-1, with D tentatively TRBD1 (5 bases). The germline CDR1 and CDR2 sequences are MNHEY and SVGAGI. The V end was cut by 6 bases, the J end by 4 bases, with 6 bases between. There are 11 residues in the CDR3. Here the CDR3 DNA reads TGTGCCAGCAGCCAGGGCACTGAAGCTTTCTTT. Translated, it gives CASSQGTEAFF.

This clone was detected once. The chain couples TRBV7-9 to TRBJ1-2; tentative D call: TRBD1 (6 bases). CDR1 SEHNR and CDR2 FQNEAQ come from the germline V gene (reference sequence). V dropped 1 base and J dropped 0 bases, with 6 bases sitting between them. This CDR3 has 14 residues. This CDR3 reads CASSLGQANYGYTF. The DNA of the CDR3 is TGTGCCAGCAGCTTAGGACAGGCTAACTATGGCTACACCTTC.

The chain couples TRBV28 to TRBJ2-7; 7 positions agree with TRBD2. CDR3 length equals 15 residues. Germline-derived CDR1 and CDR2 are MDHEN and SYDVKM. V gave up 7 bases and J gave up 6 bases; unmatched junction bases: 15. This CDR3 reads CASTSGGGQGGEQYF. DNA for the CDR3: TGTGCCAGCACCTCTGGGGGAGGGCAGGGTGGCGAGCAGTACTTC.

The chain joins TRBV28 to TRBJ2-1; a possible D gene is TRBD1 (6 bases). V lost 8 bases to trimming and J lost 4 bases, with 15 bases between them. Germline V gives CDR1 MDHEN, CDR2 SYDVKM. The CDR3 length is 14 residues. CDR3 sequence reads: CASRTLGQYNEQFF. CDR3 DNA sequence: TGTGCCAGCCGTACGCTCGGACAGTACAATGAGCAGTTCTTC.

For the CDR3, the DNA is TGTGCCAGCAGCTTAGACCCAGGGAGGTACGAGCAGTACTTC. Protein product: CASSLDPGRYEQYF. This chain joins TRBV11-2 and TRBJ2-7, with a weak D call TRBD2 (6 bases). The V gene's germline CDR1 is SGHAT and CDR2 FQNNGV. CDR3 length: 14 residues. V was cut by 0 bases and J by 4 bases, with 10 bases left in between.

The chain joins TRBV5-6 to TRBJ2-7; possible D gene TRBD2, 6 bases. Germline V CDR1 and CDR2: SGHDT, YYEEEE. This CDR3 region has 15 residues. V was shortened by 4 bases and J by 2 bases, with 16 bases between the two germline ends. CDR3 nucleotides: TGTGCCAGCAGCCAGGCGCTAGCGCGGACCTACGAGCAGTACTTC. Its translation is CASSQALARTYEQYF. Together with reference TRBV5-6 and TRBJ2-7, the CDR3 gives the full variable domain: DAGVTQSPTHLIKTRGQQVTLRCSPKSGHDTVSWYQQALGQGPQFIFQYYEEEERQRGNFPDRFSGHQFPNYSSELNVNALLLGDSALYLCASSQALARTYEQYFGPGTRLTVT.

The chain has TRBV27 and TRBJ1-1; the D is unclear. The length of the CDR3 is 14 residues. Trimming took off 3 bases at V and 1 base at J, with 9 bases between the two ends. Germline V gene lookup returns CDR1 MNHEY and CDR2 SMNVEV (reference sequence). The CDR3 DNA sequence: TGTGCCAGCAGTTTTGGAGGAGCGAACACTGAAGCTTTCTTT. Translating it yields CASSFGGANTEAFF.

This rearrangement joins TRBV19 to TRBJ2-5, with 9 bases matching TRBD2. Germline CDR1 reads LNHDA; CDR2 reads SQIVND (reference sequence). Unmatched junction bases numbered 10, after V lost 10 bases and J lost 4 bases. The length of the CDR3 is 14 residues. The CDR3 region is CATRTSVGRETQYF. In DNA form, the CDR3 reads TGTGCCACTCGGACTAGCGTGGGTCGAGAGACCCAGTACTTC.

This clone was detected only once. V gene TRBV28 combines with J gene TRBJ2-7; TRBD1 agrees at 8 bases. The CDR3 runs to 14 residues. Unmatched junction bases numbered 7, after V lost 7 bases and J lost 2 bases. In germline, CDR1 is MDHEN, CDR2 SYDVKM. The CDR3 DNA sequence: TGTGCCAGCACCGGAGGGACAGGCCCCTACGAGCAGTACTTC. Protein: CASTGGTGPYEQYF.

V and J are TRBV5-4 and TRBJ1-4, with a weak D call TRBD1 (5 bases). CDR3 length equals 14 residues. V was pared by 0 bases and J by 8 bases, with 11 bases between. Germline CDR1 SGHNT, CDR2 YYREEE (reference sequence). CDR3 loop: CASSLGQGEEKLFF. CDR3 in DNA: TGTGCCAGCAGCTTGGGCCAGGGTGAGGAAAAACTGTTTTTT.

This rearrangement joins TRBV27 to TRBJ2-1, with 15 bases aligning to TRBD2. The CDR3 has 19 residues. Germline V gives CDR1 MNHEY, CDR2 SMNVEV (reference sequence). J lost 0 bases, V lost 6 bases, and 9 bases had no gene match. CDR3 residues: CASRRGTSGGRGSYNEQFF. Written as DNA, the CDR3 is TGTGCCAGCAGGCGAGGGACTAGCGGGGGGCGGGGCTCCTACAATGAGCAGTTCTTC.

This clone appeared a single time. This chain connects TRBV7-2 to TRBJ1-5; the D is unclear. CDR3 size: 13 residues. CDR1 is SGHTA, CDR2 FQGNSA, per germline. Trimming removed 1 base from V and 7 bases from J, with 8 bases in between. The CDR3 bases are TGTGCCAGCAGCTTAGACCCTGGCCAGCCCCAGCATTTT. Encoded protein: CASSLDPGQPQHF.

This chain links TRBV6-5 with TRBJ1-4; the match to TRBD1 covers 8 bases. Germline CDR1 MNHEY, CDR2 SVGAGI. This CDR3 comprises 14 residues. Trimming took 0 bases from V and 7 from J; bases not matched to a gene: 1. The CDR3 here is CASSYSQGAEKLFF. The CDR3 coding sequence is TGTGCCAGCAGTTACTCCCAGGGGGCTGAAAAACTGTTTTTT.

The chain couples TRBV23-1 to TRBJ1-2; maybe TRBD1 (5 bases). TRBV23-1 is an ORF, and what it does is uncertain. With 6 bases removed from V and 9 bases from J, the gap between germline ends came to 17 bases. The CDR3 spans 13 residues. CDR3 in DNA: TGCGCCAGCAGAAGACAGCCCCCCGGCTGCTACACCTTC. The encoded protein is CASRRQPPGCYTF.

This clone has more than one count but fewer than ten. The chain recombines TRBV5-1 with TRBJ1-2; the D is unclear. The length of the CDR3 is 14 residues. Germline CDR1 is SGHRS and CDR2 is YFSETQ. Trimming pared 0 bases from V and 0 bases from J, leaving 6 bases between. The CDR3 DNA reads as TGCGCCAGCAGCTTGGACAGAACTAACTATGGCTACACCTTC. Translated, it gives CASSLDRTNYGYTF.

The CDR3 sequence: CASRQSTGGGNEQFF. Written as DNA, the CDR3 is TGTGCCAGCCGACAATCGACAGGGGGCGGCAATGAGCAGTTCTTC. The rearrangement links TRBV18 to TRBJ2-1, with 10 nucleotides matching TRBD1. Trimming removed 8 bases from V and 6 bases from J; junction bases left unmatched: 10. CDR3 size: 15 residues. The V gene's germline CDR1 is KGHSH and CDR2 LQKENI.

The chain couples TRBV28 to TRBJ1-2; D gene unclear. The V gene lost 3 bases and the J gene lost 0 bases, with 14 bases spanning the gap. CDR3 length: 16 residues. CDR1 MDHEN and CDR2 SYDVKM come from the germline V gene. CDR3: CASSFFVEAPNYGYTF. In DNA, the CDR3 is TGTGCCAGCAGTTTCTTCGTCGAGGCCCCTAACTATGGCTACACCTTC.

The chain uses TRBV19 and TRBJ1-6; D remains ambiguous. CDR3 length: 13 amino acids. Germline-derived CDR1 and CDR2 are LNHDA and SQIVND (reference sequence). Trimming cost V 6 bases and J 10 bases, with 13 bases left between them. For the CDR3, the DNA is TGTGCCAGTAGGGATATAGAGGGATCACCCCTCCACTTT. Its protein is CASRDIEGSPLHF.

V is TRBV5-1 and J is TRBJ2-3, with D perhaps TRBD2 (5 bases). The V gene's germline CDR1 is SGHRS and CDR2 YFSETQ. The CDR3 runs 12 residues. V lost 10 bases to trimming and J lost 2 bases, with 11 bases between them. This CDR3 reads CASSYNTDTQYF. The CDR3 DNA sequence: TGCGCCTCTAGCTACAACACAGATACGCAGTATTTT. The variable domain in full, with the rest retrieved from reference TRBV5-1 and TRBJ2-3, is KAGVTQTPRYLIKTRGQQVTLSCSPISGHRSVSWYQQTPGQGLQFLFEYFSETQRNKGNFPGRFSGRQFSNSRSEMNVSTLELGDSALYLCASSYNTDTQYFGPGTRLTVL.